This entry lists 27 T cell receptor beta chains sequenced from one sample in a study of T-cell reconstitution after alpha-beta-depleted transplantation in children. Library preparation (for TCRbeta) was performed with unique molecular identifiers. From the PCR reads, TCRdb called clonotypes with MiXCR, one entry per CDR3 protein. The repertoire has approximately 640,000 distinct CDR3 sequences, 16% of them found once; the top ten carry approximately 1%. This sample comprised PBMCs from the stem cell graft donor, obtained from the stem cell graft. These receptors all come from a human donor who donated a stem cell graft to a child with acute myeloid leukemia.

The sample holds many counts of this clonotype. The chain combines TRBV29-1 with TRBJ1-3, with D hard to call. The germline V gene has CDR1 SQVTM and CDR2 ANQGSEA. Trimming pared 2 bases from V and 4 bases from J, leaving 12 bases between. There are 14 residues in the CDR3. CDR3 coding DNA: TGCAGCGTTGAACACACTAGAGCGGGAAACACCATATATTTT. Its translation is CSVEHTRAGNTIYF.

This clonotype occurred many times. This chain links TRBV9 with TRBJ2-5; D may be TRBD2 (5 bases). Trimming took off 2 bases at V and 2 bases at J, with 10 bases between the two ends. The CDR3 spans 14 residues. Germline loops: CDR1 SGDLS, CDR2 YYNGEE. The CDR3 is CASSVFGEQETQYF. The CDR3 DNA sequence: TGTGCCAGCAGCGTTTTCGGGGAGCAAGAGACCCAGTACTTC.

This clonotype was recorded many times. The V call is TRBV20-1, the J call TRBJ2-7; tentative D call: TRBD1 (6 bases). The CDR3 contains 11 residues. The V and J ends lost 6 bases and 6 bases respectively, with 12 bases between them. CDR1 and CDR2 from the germline V gene are DFQATT and SNEGSKA (reference sequence). This CDR3 is CSATGYGEQYF. CDR3 nucleotides: TGCAGTGCCACAGGGTACGGCGAGCAGTACTTC.

This chain links TRBV7-8 with TRBJ2-7, with a possible D match to TRBD2 (7 bases). Germline lookup yields CDR1 SGHVS and CDR2 FQNEAQ. This CDR3 has 17 amino acids. The V end lost 1 base, the J end lost 6 bases, and 22 bases lay between the germline ends. The CDR3 coding sequence is TGTGCCAGCAGCTTAGAGATAATTGGGGAGGGGGGGCTCGAGCAGTACTTC. This translates into CASSLEIIGEGGLEQYF.

This clonotype was found a few times. V and J are TRBV5-4 and TRBJ1-2; TRBD1 might be the D (5 bases). The V gene's germline CDR1 is SGHNT and CDR2 YYREEE (reference sequence). Deletions cut 4 bases from V and 2 bases from J, with 18 bases between. CDR3 length: 16 amino acids. CDR3 sequence: CASSNMIEGSNYGYTF. DNA of the CDR3: TGTGCCAGCAGCAATATGATTGAGGGGTCAAACTATGGCTACACCTTC.

The chain is built from TRBV11-1 and TRBJ1-1; no clear D. V dropped 3 bases and J dropped 7 bases, with 9 bases sitting between them. Germline V lookup: CDR1 SGHAT, CDR2 FQDESV (reference sequence). CDR3 length: 12 residues. CDR3 sequence reads: CASSFRSGEAFF. DNA of the CDR3: TGTGCCAGCAGCTTCAGGTCAGGTGAAGCTTTCTTT.

This clonotype was seen ten or more times. V usage is TRBV29-1 and J usage is TRBJ2-5, with D tentatively TRBD1 (5 bases). From germline, CDR1 is SQVTM and CDR2 ANQGSEA. V lost 4 bases, J lost 5 bases, and 14 bases lay in between. The CDR3 length is 13 residues. CDR3 amino acids: CSVAGRDTETQYF. The CDR3 nucleotides read TGCAGCGTTGCGGGCAGGGATACGGAGACCCAGTACTTC.

There are a few counts of this clonotype. This chain uses TRBV20-1 with TRBJ1-1, with 8 bases fitting TRBD1. The V gene end was trimmed by 5 bases and the J gene end by 3 bases; junction bases not matched to a gene: 5. The CDR3 has 13 residues. Germline V gives CDR1 DFQATT, CDR2 SNEGSKA (reference sequence). The DNA of the CDR3 is TGCAGTGCTCCTACAGGGGGTCACACTGAAGCTTTCTTT. It is translated as CSAPTGGHTEAFF.

V and J are TRBV7-2 and TRBJ2-2; maybe TRBD1 (5 bases). The CDR3 totals 15 residues. Germline V gene sequence: CDR1 SGHTA, CDR2 FQGNSA. The V end was cut by 3 bases, the J end by 1 base, with 9 bases between. The CDR3 reads CASSFRQLNTGELFF. CDR3 nucleotides: TGTGCCAGCAGCTTTCGACAGCTGAACACCGGGGAGCTGTTTTTT. Full variable domain (remainder filled in from reference TRBV7-2 and TRBJ2-2): GAGVSQSPSNKVTEKGKDVELRCDPISGHTALYWYRQSLGQGLEFLIYFQGNSAPDKSGLPSDRFSAERTGGSVSTLTIQRTQQEDSAVYLCASSFRQLNTGELFFGEGSRLTVL.

The sample holds many counts of this clonotype. The V call is TRBV20-1, the J call TRBJ2-3; 9 bases are shared with TRBD2. With 5 bases clipped from V and 4 bases from J, the junction kept 7 bases outside the gene matches. Germline V gene data show CDR1 as DFQATT and CDR2 as SNEGSKA (reference sequence). This CDR3 spans 14 amino acids. CDR3 in DNA: TGCAGTGCTGGGCCGGGACTAGCTTCAGATACGCAGTATTTT. Its protein is CSAGPGLASDTQYF.

The sample holds a few counts of this clonotype. The CDR3 DNA is TGCAGTGCTAGTAGGGGATGGCAGCCCCAGCATTTT. Amino acid sequence: CSASRGWQPQHF. This chain links TRBV20-1 with TRBJ1-5; TRBD1 might be the D (5 bases). The germline V and J ends were trimmed by 3 bases and 7 bases, with 10 bases remaining between them. CDR3 length: 12 amino acids. The V gene's germline CDR1 is DFQATT and CDR2 SNEGSKA (reference sequence).

The rearrangement joins TRBV7-2 to TRBJ2-1; TRBD2 agrees at 8 bases. Trimming removed 6 bases from V and 9 bases from J; junction bases left unmatched: 4. This CDR3 contains 12 residues. Germline CDR1 is SGHTA and CDR2 is FQGNSA. The CDR3 loop reads CASRLLAGEQFF. CDR3 nucleotides: TGTGCCAGCAGACTTCTAGCGGGTGAGCAGTTCTTC.

The chain uses TRBV12-3 or TRBV12-4 and TRBJ2-3, with TRBD2 matching 10 bases. The CDR3 has 15 residues. The ends lost 6 bases at V and 5 bases at J; junction bases unmatched: 8. CDR3 residues: CASSDRLAGRDTQYF. CDR3 sequence (DNA): TGTGCCAGCAGCGACAGACTAGCGGGCCGAGATACGCAGTATTTT.

The chain has TRBV24-1 and TRBJ2-5; TRBD1 matches at 8 bases. V gave up 5 bases and J gave up 5 bases; unmatched junction bases: 9. The CDR3 runs 15 residues. The germline CDR1 and CDR2 sequences are KGHDR and SFDVKD. CDR3 sequence: CATSAPDRGGETQYF. The CDR3, as DNA: TGTGCCACCAGTGCCCCTGACAGGGGTGGCGAGACCCAGTACTTC.

This clonotype appeared many times. The J gene is TRBJ2-5, the V gene TRBV7-2; 7 bases map to TRBD1. The CDR3 length is 16 residues. V lost 5 bases to trimming and J lost 5 bases; unmatched junction nucleotides: 14. Germline CDR1 SGHTA, CDR2 FQGNSA. The chain's CDR3 is CASSTTLDRARETQYF. CDR3 in DNA: TGTGCCAGCAGCACTACTCTCGACAGGGCTCGGGAGACCCAGTACTTC.

This rearrangement joins TRBV11-2 to TRBJ2-3, with 8 bases matching TRBD1. J was trimmed by 5 bases and V by 4 bases; bases with no gene match: 8. CDR3 size: 15 residues. CDR1 and CDR2 (germline): SGHAT, FQNNGV. This CDR3 is CASSSWTGWIDTQYF. CDR3 DNA: TGTGCCAGCAGCTCTTGGACAGGGTGGATAGATACGCAGTATTTT.

V is TRBV5-1 and J is TRBJ1-1; perhaps TRBD1 as D (5 bases). CDR1 and CDR2 from the germline V gene are SGHRS and YFSETQ. V dropped 3 bases and J dropped 3 bases, with 15 bases sitting between them. This CDR3 has 15 residues. The CDR3: CASSSSIGGYTEAFF. In nucleotides, the CDR3 is TGCGCCAGCAGCTCCTCCATCGGGGGATACACTGAAGCTTTCTTT.

This sequence joins TRBV11-3 and TRBJ1-1; D may be TRBD1 (5 bases). Deletions cut 1 base from V and 11 bases from J, with 11 bases between. CDR1 SGHNT and CDR2 YENEEA come from the germline V gene. The CDR3 extends over 12 amino acids. CDR3 amino acids: CASSLGGDVAFF. In DNA, the CDR3 is TGTGCCAGCAGCTTAGGAGGGGACGTCGCTTTCTTT. The full variable domain, completed using reference TRBV11-3 and TRBJ1-1, is EAGVVQSPRYKIIEKKQPVAFWCNPISGHNTLYWYLQNLGQGPELLIRYENEEAVDDSQLPKDRFSAERLKGVDSTLKIQPAELGDSAVYLCASSLGGDVAFFGQGTRLTVV.

The V gene is TRBV5-6, the J gene TRBJ1-5; TRBD1 is a possible D gene (5 bases). CDR3 length: 16 residues. CDR1 and CDR2 from the germline V gene are SGHDT and YYEEEE. The V and J ends lost 3 bases and 3 bases respectively, with 16 bases between them. Here the CDR3 reads CASSSQGGQANQPQHF. CDR3 DNA sequence: TGTGCCAGCAGCTCTCAGGGTGGGCAGGCCAATCAGCCCCAGCATTTT. Using reference TRBV5-6 and TRBJ1-5 for the parts outside the CDR3, the full variable domain is DAGVTQSPTHLIKTRGQQVTLRCSPKSGHDTVSWYQQALGQGPQFIFQYYEEEERQRGNFPDRFSGHQFPNYSSELNVNALLLGDSALYLCASSSQGGQANQPQHFGDGTRLSIL.

This clonotype was observed at least ten times. V usage is TRBV7-3 and J usage is TRBJ2-1, with 11 bases lining up with TRBD2. V shed 5 bases, J shed 6 bases, and the junction held 3 bases outside the gene matches. The germline CDR1 and CDR2 sequences are SGHTA and FQGTGA. This CDR3 contains 14 residues. The CDR3 reads CASSLSGGGNEQFF. CDR3 sequence (DNA): TGTGCCAGCAGCCTTAGCGGGGGGGGCAATGAGCAGTTCTTC.

This clonotype was counted at least ten times. The chain joins TRBV20-1 to TRBJ1-6, with D possibly TRBD1 on 6 matching bases. This CDR3 is 14 amino acids long. CDR1 is DFQATT, CDR2 SNEGSKA, per germline (reference sequence). The V and J ends lost 2 bases and 10 bases respectively, with 15 bases between them. CDR3 DNA: TGCAGTGCTAGAATTCAGGCAGGGGAGTCACCCCTCCACTTT. Its translation is CSARIQAGESPLHF.

This clonotype showed up many times. The gene calls are TRBV20-1 and TRBJ2-3, with TRBD1 identical over 10 bases. There are 15 residues in the CDR3. Trimming took 3 bases from V and 4 from J; bases not matched to a gene: 7. CDR1 and CDR2 from the germline V gene are DFQATT and SNEGSKA (reference sequence). The chain's CDR3 is CSARSRQGASDTQYF. The CDR3, as DNA: TGCAGTGCTAGGTCCAGACAGGGGGCCTCAGATACGCAGTATTTT.

In the case of this clonotype: Compared with germline, one end of the junction differs, possibly owing to a read error. The chain has TRBV5-1 and TRBJ2-6, with a possible D match to TRBD2 (5 bases). The germline gives CDR1 SGHRS, CDR2 YFSETQ. This CDR3 comprises 16 residues. The CDR3 DNA sequence: TGCGCCAGCAGCTTGGAAGGGAGCTCTGTGGCCAACGTCCTGACTTTC. This translates into CASSLEGSSVANVLTF.

The table lists this clonotype with many counts. The chain recombines TRBV6-1 with TRBJ1-3; D possibly corresponds to TRBD1 (5 bases). This CDR3 comprises 16 residues. Germline V gene data show CDR1 as MNHNS and CDR2 as SASEGT. The ends were cut back, 6 bases at V and 0 bases at J, with 15 bases in the middle. CDR3 sequence: CASRAQGLVSGNTIYF. In DNA form, the CDR3 reads TGTGCCAGCAGGGCCCAGGGACTCGTCTCTGGAAACACCATATATTTT.

This clonotype came up many times. V usage is TRBV20-1 and J usage is TRBJ2-7; D gene unclear. Germline V CDR1 and CDR2: DFQATT, SNEGSKA (reference sequence). The V end was cut by 1 base, the J end by 0 bases, with 10 bases between. The CDR3 runs 14 residues. CDR3 protein: CSARGSRSSYEQYV. As DNA, the CDR3 is TGCAGTGCTAGAGGATCTAGGAGCTCCTACGAGCAGTACGTC.

This clonotype was picked up a small number of times. The CDR3 bases are TGTGCCAGCCGATACAAGGGGGGACACACTAATGAAAAACTGTTTTTT. This sequence encodes CASRYKGGHTNEKLFF. The rearrangement joins TRBV6-2 or TRBV6-3 to TRBJ1-4, with D possibly being TRBD1 (6 bases). V was shortened by 8 bases and J by 2 bases, with 18 bases between the two germline ends. Per germline, CDR1 MNHEY and CDR2 SVGEGT. This CDR3 has 16 amino acids.

This clonotype was counted many times. CDR3 sequence: CASSFGAIYEQYF. Here the CDR3 DNA reads TGTGCCAGCAGCTTCGGGGCGATCTACGAGCAGTACTTC. The V call is TRBV7-2, the J call TRBJ2-7, with D perhaps matching TRBD1 or TRBD2 (5 bases each). The CDR3 consists of 13 residues. Germline V gene lookup returns CDR1 SGHTA and CDR2 FQGNSA. V lost 3 bases and J lost 3, with 9 bases in between. Filled out from reference TRBV7-2 and TRBJ2-7, the complete variable domain reads GAGVSQSPSNKVTEKGKDVELRCDPISGHTALYWYRQSLGQGLEFLIYFQGNSAPDKSGLPSDRFSAERTGGSVSTLTIQRTQQEDSAVYLCASSFGAIYEQYFGPGTRLTVT.